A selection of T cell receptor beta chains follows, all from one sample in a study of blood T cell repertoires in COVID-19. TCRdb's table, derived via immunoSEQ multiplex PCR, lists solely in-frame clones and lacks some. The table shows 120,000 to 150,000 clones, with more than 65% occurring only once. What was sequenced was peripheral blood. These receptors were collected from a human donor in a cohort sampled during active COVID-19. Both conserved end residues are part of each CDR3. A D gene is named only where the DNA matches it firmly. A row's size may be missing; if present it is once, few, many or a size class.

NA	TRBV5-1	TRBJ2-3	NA	TGCGCCAGCAGCCCTGACCCACAGCGGGGCACAGATACGCAGTATTTT	CASSPDPQRGTDTQYF
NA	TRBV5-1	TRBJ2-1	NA	TGCGCCAGCAGCCCGCCAGGGACTCTCCACAATGAGCAGTTCTTC	CASSPPGTLHNEQFF
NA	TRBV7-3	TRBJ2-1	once	TGTGCCAGCAGCCCTCACTTACGGGGTGAGGCATTCAGCAATGAGCAGTTCTTC	CASSPHLRGEAFSNEQFF
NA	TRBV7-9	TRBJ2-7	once	TGTGCCAGCAGCTTAGCAGGGGGGGCGAGCTACGAGCAGTACTTC	CASSLAGGASYEQYF
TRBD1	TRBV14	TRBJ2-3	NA	TGTGCCAGCAGCCTACGGACAGGGCGCACAGATACGCAGTATTTT	CASSLRTGRTDTQYF
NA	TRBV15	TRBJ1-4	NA	TGTGCCACCTCCGGGGATACAGGGACAAATGAAAAACTGTTTTTT	CATSGDTGTNEKLFF
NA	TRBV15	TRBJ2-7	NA	TGTGCCACCAGCAGAGACAAACCAGGCGGGTCCTACGAGCAGTACTTC	CATSRDKPGGSYEQYF
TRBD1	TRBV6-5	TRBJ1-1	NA	TGTGCCAGCCGACCGGACAGGTCGTGGGCTGAAGCTTTCTTT	CASRPDRSWAEAFF
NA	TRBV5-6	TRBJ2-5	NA	TGTGCCAGCAGCGTAAGTCGGGTGAGCGAGTACTTC	CASSVSRVSEYF
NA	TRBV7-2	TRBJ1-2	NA	TGTGCCAGCAGAATGACGGGGAGCTATGGCTACACCTTC	CASRMTGSYGYTF
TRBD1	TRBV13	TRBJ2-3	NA	TGTGCCAGCAGCTCCTATGTCCGGACAGGGTACACAGATACGCAGTATTTT	CASSSYVRTGYTDTQYF
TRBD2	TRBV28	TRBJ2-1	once	TGTGCCAGCAGTTTGGGCTCTAGCGGGGGATACAATGAGCAGTTCTTC	CASSLGSSGGYNEQFF
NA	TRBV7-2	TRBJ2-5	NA	TGTGCCAGCAGCTTATGGGGGGTAGGGATAGAGAGGCAAGAGACCCAGTACTTC	CASSLWGVGIERQETQYF